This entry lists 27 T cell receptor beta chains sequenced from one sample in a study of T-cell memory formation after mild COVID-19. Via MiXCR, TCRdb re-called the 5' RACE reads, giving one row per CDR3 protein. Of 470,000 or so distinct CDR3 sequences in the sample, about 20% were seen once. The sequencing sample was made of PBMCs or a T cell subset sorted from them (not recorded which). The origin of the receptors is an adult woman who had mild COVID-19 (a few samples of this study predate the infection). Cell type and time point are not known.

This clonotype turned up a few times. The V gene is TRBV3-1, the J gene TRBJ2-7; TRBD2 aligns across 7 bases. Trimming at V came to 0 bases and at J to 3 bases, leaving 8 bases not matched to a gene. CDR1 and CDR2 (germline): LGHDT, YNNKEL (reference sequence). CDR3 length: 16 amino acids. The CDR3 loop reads CASSQDPAGVIYEQYF. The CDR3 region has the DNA TGTGCCAGCAGCCAAGACCCGGCGGGGGTAATCTACGAGCAGTACTTC.

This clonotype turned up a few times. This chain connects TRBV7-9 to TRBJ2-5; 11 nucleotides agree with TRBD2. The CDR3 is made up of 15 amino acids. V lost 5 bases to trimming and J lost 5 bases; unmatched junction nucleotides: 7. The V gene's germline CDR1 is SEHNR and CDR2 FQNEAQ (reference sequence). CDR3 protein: CASSASGRLGETQYF. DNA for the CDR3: TGTGCCAGCAGCGCTAGCGGGAGGTTGGGTGAGACCCAGTACTTC.

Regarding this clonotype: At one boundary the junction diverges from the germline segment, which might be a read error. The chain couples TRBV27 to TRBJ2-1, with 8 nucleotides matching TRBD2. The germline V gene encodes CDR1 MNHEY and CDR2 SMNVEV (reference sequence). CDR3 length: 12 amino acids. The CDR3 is CASSPGLASIHF. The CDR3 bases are TGTGCCAGCAGTCCCGGACTAGCTTCCATACACTTC.

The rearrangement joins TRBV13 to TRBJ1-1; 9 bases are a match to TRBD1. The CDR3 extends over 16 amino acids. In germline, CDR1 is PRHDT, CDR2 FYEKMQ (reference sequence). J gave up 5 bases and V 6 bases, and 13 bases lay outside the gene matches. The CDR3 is CASSSSPGTGTTEAFF. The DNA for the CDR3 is TGTGCCAGCAGTTCTTCCCCGGGGACAGGGACGACTGAAGCTTTCTTT.

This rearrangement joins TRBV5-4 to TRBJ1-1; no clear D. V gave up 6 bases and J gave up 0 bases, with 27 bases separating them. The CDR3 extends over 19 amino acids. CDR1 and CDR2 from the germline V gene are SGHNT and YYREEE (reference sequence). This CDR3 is CASTPGPADQIPMNTEAFF. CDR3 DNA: TGTGCCAGCACCCCAGGACCAGCAGATCAGATTCCTATGAACACTGAAGCTTTCTTT.

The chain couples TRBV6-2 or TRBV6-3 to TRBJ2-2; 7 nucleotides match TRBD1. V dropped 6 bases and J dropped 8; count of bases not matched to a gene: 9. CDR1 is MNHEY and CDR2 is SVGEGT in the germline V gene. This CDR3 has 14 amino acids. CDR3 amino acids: CASSQGGFTGELFF. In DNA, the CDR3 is TGTGCCAGCAGCCAAGGGGGCTTCACAGGGGAGCTGTTTTTT.

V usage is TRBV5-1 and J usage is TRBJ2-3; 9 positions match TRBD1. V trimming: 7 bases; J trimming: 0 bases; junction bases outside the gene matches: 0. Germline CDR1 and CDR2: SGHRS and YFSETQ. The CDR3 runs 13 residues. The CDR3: CASGQGSTDTQYF. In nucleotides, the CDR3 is TGCGCCAGCGGACAGGGGAGCACAGATACGCAGTATTTT.

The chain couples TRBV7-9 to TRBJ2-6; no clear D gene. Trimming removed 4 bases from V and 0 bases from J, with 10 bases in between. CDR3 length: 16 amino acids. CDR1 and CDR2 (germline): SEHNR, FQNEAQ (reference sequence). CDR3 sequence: CASSSDLYSGANVLTF. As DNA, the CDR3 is TGTGCCAGCAGCTCAGACCTCTACTCTGGGGCCAACGTCCTGACTTTC. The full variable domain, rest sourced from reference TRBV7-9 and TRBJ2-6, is DTGVSQNPRHKITKRGQNVTFRCDPISEHNRLYWYRQTLGQGPEFLTYFQNEAQLEKSRLLSDRFSAERPKGSFSTLEIQRTEQGDSAMYLCASSSDLYSGANVLTFGAGSRLTVL.

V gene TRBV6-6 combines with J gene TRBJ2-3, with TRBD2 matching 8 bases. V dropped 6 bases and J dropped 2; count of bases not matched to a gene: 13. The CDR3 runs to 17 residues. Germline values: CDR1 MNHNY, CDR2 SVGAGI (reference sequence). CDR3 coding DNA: TGTGCCAGCAGGCCTACCTATTTAGCGGGACACACAGATACGCAGTATTTT. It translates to CASRPTYLAGHTDTQYF.

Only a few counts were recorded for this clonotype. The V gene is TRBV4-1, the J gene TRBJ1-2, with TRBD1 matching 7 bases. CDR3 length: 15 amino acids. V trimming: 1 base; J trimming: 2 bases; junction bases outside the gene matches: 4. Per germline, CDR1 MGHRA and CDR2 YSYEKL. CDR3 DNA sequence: TGCGCCAGCAGCCAAGGGACAGGACAGAACTATGGCTACACCTTC. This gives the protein CASSQGTGQNYGYTF.

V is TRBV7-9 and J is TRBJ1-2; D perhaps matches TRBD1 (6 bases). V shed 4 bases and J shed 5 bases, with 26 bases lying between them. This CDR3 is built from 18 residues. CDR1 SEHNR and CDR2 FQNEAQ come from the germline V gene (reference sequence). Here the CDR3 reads CASSSTGGGAERLYGYTF. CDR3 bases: TGTGCCAGCAGCTCCACCGGCGGGGGCGCAGAAAGGCTGTATGGCTACACCTTC.

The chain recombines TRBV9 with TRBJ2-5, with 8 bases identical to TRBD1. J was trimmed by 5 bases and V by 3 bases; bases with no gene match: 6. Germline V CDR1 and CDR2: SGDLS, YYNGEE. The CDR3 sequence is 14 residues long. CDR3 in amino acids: CASSAGGAGETQYF. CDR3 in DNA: TGTGCCAGCAGCGCAGGGGGCGCGGGGGAGACCCAGTACTTC.

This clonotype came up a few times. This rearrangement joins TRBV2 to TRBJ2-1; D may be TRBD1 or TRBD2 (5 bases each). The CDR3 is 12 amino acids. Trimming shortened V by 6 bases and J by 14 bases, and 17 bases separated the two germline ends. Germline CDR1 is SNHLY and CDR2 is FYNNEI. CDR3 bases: TGTGCCAGCAGATTCCAGGGTTCGAGGGAGTTCTTC. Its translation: CASRFQGSREFF.

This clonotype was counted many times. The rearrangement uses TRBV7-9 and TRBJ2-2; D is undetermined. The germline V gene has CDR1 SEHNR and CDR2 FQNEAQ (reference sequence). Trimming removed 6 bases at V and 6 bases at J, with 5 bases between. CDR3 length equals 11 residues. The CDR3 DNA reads TGTGCCAGCAGTATATCCGGGGAGCTGTTTTTT. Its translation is CASSISGELFF.

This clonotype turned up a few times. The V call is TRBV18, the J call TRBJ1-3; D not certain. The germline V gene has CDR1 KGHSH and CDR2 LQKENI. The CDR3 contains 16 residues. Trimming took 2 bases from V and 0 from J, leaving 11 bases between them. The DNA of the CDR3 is TGTGCCAGCTCACCAAGACCAGCCTACTCTGGAAACACCATATATTTT. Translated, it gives CASSPRPAYSGNTIYF.

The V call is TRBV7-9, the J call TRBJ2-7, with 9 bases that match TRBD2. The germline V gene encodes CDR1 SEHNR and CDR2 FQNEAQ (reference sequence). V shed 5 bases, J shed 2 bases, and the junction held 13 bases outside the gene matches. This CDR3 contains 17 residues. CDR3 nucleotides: TGTGCCAGCAGCCTCTATGCGCCTAGCGGGATACCCTACGAGCAGTACTTC. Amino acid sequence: CASSLYAPSGIPYEQYF.

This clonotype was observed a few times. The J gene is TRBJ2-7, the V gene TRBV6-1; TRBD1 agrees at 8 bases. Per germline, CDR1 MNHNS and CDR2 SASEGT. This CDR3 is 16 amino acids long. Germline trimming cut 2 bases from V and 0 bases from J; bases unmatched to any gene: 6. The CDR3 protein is CASSELSGGTSYEQYF. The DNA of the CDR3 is TGTGCCAGCAGTGAACTATCAGGGGGCACCTCCTACGAGCAGTACTTC.

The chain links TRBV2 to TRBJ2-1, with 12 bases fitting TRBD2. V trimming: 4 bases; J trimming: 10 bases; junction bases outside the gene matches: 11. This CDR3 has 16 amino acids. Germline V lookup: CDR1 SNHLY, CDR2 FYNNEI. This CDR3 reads CASSGGGTSGRLEQFF. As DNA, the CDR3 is TGTGCCAGCAGTGGGGGTGGTACTAGCGGGAGGTTGGAGCAGTTCTTC. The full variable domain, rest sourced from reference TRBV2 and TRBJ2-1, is EPEVTQTPSHQVTQMGQEVILRCVPISNHLYFYWYRQILGQKVEFLVSFYNNEISEKSEIFDDQFSVERPDGSNFTLKIRSTKLEDSAMYFCASSGGGTSGRLEQFFGPGTRLTVL.

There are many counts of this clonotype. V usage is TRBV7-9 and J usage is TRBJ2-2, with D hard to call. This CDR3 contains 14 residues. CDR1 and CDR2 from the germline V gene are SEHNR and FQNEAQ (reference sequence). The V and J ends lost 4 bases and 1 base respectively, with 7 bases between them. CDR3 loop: CASSSDWNTGELFF. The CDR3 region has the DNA TGTGCCAGCAGCTCCGACTGGAACACCGGGGAGCTGTTTTTT.

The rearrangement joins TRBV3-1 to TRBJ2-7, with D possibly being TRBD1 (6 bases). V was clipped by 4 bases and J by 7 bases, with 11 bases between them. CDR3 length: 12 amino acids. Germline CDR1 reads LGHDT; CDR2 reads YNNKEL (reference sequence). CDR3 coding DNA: TGTGCCAGCAGCCGTTGGACAGAAGAGCAGTACTTC. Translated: CASSRWTEEQYF.

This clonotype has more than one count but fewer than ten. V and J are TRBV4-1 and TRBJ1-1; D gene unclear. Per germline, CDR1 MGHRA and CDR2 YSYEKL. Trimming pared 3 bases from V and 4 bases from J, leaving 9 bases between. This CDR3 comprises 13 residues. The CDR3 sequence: CASSQGTTTEAFF. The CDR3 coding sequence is TGCGCCAGCAGCCAGGGTACGACCACTGAAGCTTTCTTT.

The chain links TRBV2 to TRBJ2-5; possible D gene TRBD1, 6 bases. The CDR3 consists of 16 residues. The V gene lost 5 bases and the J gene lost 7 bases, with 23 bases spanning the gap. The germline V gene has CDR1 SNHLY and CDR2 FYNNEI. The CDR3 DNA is TGTGCCAGCAGTCCCCCAGGTCTAGGGGGAAGTTGGACCCAGTACTTC. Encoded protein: CASSPPGLGGSWTQYF.

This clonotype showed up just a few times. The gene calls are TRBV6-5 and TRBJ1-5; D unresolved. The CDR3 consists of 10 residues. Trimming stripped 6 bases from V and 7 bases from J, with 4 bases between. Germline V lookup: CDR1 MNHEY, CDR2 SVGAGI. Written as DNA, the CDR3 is TGTGCCAGCAGGAAGCAGCCCCAGCATTTT. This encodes CASRKQPQHF.

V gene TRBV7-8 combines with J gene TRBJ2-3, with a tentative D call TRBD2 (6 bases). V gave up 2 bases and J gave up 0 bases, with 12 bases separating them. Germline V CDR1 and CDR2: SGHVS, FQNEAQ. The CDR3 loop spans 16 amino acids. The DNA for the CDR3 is TGTGCCAGCAGCTTAATGGGCGGGGTGAGCACAGATACGCAGTATTTT. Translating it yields CASSLMGGVSTDTQYF.

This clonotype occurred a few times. The CDR3 loop reads CASSKGRQPQHF. CDR3 nucleotide sequence: TGTGCCAGTAGTAAGGGAAGGCAGCCCCAGCATTTT. The chain has TRBV19 and TRBJ1-5; D gene ambiguous. The germline V and J ends were trimmed by 4 bases and 7 bases, with 8 bases remaining between them. This CDR3 region has 12 residues. CDR1 LNHDA and CDR2 SQIVND come from the germline V gene (reference sequence).

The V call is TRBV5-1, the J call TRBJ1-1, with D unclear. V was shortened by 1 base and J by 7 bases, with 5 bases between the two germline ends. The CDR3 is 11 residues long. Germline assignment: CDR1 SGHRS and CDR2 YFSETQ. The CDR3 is CASSLINEAFF. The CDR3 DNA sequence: TGCGCCAGCAGCTTGATAAATGAAGCTTTCTTT.

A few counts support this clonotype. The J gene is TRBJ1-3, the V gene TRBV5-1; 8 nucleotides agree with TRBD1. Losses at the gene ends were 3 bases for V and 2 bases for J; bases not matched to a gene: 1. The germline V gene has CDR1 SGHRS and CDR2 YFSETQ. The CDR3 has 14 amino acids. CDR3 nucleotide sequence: TGCGCCAGCAGCTCAGGGGGCACTGGAAACACCATATATTTT. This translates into CASSSGGTGNTIYF.